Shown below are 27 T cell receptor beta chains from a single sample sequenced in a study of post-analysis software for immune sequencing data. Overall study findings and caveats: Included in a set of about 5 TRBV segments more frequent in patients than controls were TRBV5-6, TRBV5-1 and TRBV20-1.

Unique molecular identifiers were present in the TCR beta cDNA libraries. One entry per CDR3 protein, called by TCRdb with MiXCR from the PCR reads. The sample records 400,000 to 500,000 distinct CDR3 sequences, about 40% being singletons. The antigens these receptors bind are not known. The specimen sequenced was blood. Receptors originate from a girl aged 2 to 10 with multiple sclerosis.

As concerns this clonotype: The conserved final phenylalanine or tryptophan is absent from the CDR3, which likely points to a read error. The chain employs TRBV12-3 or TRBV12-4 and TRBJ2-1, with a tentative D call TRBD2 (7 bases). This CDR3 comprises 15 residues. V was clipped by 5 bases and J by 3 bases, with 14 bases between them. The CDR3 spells CASSMRGPLYNEQFC. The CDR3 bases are TGTGCCAGCAGTATGCGGGGGCCCCTCTACAATGAGCAGTTCTGC.

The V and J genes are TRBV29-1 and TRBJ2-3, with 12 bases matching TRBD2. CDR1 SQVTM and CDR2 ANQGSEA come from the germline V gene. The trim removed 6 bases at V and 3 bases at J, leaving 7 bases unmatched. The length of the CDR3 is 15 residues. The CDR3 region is CSVTSGGRRTDTQYF. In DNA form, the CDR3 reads TGCAGCGTAACTAGCGGGGGGAGGAGGACAGATACGCAGTATTTT.

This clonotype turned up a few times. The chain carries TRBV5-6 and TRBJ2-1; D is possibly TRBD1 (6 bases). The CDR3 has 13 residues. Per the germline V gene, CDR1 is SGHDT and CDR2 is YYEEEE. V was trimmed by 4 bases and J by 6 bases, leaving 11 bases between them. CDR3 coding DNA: TGTGCCAGCAGCCCGGACAGCCGCAATGAGCAGTTCTTC. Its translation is CASSPDSRNEQFF.

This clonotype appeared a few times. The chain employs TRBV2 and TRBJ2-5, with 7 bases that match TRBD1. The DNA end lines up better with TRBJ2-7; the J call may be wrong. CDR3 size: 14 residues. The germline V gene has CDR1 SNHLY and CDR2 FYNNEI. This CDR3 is CASSQRQGIGEQYF. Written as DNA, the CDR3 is TGTGCCAGCAGTCAACGACAGGGTATCGGCGAGCAGTACTTC.

Here the CDR3 DNA reads TGCGCCAGCAGCCGGGTAGGGGGAAATTCACCCCTCCACTTT. Translation: CASSRVGGNSPLHF. The chain is built from TRBV5-1 and TRBJ1-6, with D perhaps TRBD1 (6 bases). The CDR3 length is 14 residues. Per the germline V gene, CDR1 is SGHRS and CDR2 is YFSETQ. Trimming took 4 bases from V and 7 from J, leaving 12 bases between them.

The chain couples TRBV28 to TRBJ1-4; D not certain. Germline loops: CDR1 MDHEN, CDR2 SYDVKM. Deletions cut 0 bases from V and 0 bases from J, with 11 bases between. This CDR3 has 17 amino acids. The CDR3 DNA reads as TGTGCCAGCAGTTTATGGGTGGGCGTTGCAACTAATGAAAAACTGTTTTTT. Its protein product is CASSLWVGVATNEKLFF.

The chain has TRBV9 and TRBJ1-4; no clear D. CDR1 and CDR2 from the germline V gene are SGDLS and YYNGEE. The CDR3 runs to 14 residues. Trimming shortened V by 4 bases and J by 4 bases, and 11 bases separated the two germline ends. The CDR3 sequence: CASSQDGDNEKLFF. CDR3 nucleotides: TGTGCCAGCAGCCAGGACGGCGATAATGAAAAACTGTTTTTT.

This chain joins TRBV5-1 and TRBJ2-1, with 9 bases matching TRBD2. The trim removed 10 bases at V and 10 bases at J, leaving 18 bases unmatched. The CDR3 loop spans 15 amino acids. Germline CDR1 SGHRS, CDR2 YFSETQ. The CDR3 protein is CAGNLRAGGLYEQFF. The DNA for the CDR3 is TGCGCCGGCAACTTGAGAGCGGGGGGCCTCTACGAGCAGTTCTTC.

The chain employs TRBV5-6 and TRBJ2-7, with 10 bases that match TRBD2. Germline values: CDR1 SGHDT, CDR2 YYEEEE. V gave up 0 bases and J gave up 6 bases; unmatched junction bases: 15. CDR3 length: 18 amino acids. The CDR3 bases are TGTGCCAGCAGCTTGGGTTTTCATAGCGGGAGGAACCCTTCCGAGCAGTACTTC. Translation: CASSLGFHSGRNPSEQYF.

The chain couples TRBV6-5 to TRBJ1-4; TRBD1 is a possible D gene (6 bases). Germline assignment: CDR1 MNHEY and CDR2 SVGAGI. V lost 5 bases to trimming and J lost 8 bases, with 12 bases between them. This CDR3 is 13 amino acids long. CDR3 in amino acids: CASSPGQLEKLFF. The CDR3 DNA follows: TGTGCCAGCAGTCCCGGACAGTTGGAAAAACTGTTTTTT.

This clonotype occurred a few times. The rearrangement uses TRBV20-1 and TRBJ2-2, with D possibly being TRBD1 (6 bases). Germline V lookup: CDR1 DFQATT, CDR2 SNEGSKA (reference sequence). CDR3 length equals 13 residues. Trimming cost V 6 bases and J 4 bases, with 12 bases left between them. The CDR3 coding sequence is TGCAGTGCCCCGGGACAAACCACCGGGGAGCTGTTTTTT. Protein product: CSAPGQTTGELFF.

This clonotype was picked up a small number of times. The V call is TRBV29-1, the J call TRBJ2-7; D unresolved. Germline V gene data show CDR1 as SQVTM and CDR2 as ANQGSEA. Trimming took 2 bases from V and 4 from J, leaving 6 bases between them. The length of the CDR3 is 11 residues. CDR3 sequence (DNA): TGCAGCGTTGAACAGGCATACGAGCAGTACTTC. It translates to CSVEQAYEQYF.

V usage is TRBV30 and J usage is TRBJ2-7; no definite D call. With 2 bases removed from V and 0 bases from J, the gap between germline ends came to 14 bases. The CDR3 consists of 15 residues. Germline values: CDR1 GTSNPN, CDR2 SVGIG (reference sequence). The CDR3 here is CAWSFPTANSYEQYF. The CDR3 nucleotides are TGTGCCTGGAGTTTCCCGACCGCTAACTCCTACGAGCAGTACTTC.

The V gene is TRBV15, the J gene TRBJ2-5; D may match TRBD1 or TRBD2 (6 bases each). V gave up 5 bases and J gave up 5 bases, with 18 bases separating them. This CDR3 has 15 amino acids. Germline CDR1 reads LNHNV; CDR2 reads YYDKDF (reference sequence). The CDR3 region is CATSDSGGGYETQYF. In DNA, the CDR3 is TGTGCCACCAGCGATTCCGGAGGGGGGTATGAGACCCAGTACTTC. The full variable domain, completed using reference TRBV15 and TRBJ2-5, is DAMVIQNPRYQVTQFGKPVTLSCSQTLNHNVMYWYQQKSSQAPKLLFHYYDKDFNNEADTPDNFQSRRPNTSFCFLDIRSPGLGDTAMYLCATSDSGGGYETQYFGPGTRLLVL.

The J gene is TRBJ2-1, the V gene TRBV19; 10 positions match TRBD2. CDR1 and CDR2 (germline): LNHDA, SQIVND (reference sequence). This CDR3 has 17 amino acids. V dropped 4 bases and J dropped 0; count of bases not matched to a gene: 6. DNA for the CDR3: TGTGCCAGTAGTAATAGCGGGGGGATAAGCTCCTACAATGAGCAGTTCTTC. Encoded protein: CASSNSGGISSYNEQFF.

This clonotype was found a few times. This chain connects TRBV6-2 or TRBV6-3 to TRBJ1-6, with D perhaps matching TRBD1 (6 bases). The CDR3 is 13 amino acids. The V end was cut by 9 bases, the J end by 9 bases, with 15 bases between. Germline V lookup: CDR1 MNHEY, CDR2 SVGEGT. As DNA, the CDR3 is TGTGCCAGTGGGGGCGGCTTTGCTTCACCCCTCCACTTT. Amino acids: CASGGGFASPLHF.

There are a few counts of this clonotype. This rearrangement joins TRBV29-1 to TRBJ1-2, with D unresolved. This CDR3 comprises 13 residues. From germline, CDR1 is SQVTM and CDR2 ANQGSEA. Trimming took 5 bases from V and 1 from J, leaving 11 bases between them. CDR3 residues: CSVSRTNNYGYTF. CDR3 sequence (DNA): TGCAGCGTTTCTCGGACTAATAACTATGGCTACACCTTC. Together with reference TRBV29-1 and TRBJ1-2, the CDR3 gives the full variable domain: SAVISQKPSRDICQRGTSLTIQCQVDSQVTMMFWYRQQPGQSLTLIATANQGSEATYESGFVIDKFPISRPNLTFSTLTVSNMSPEDSSIYLCSVSRTNNYGYTFGSGTRLTVV.

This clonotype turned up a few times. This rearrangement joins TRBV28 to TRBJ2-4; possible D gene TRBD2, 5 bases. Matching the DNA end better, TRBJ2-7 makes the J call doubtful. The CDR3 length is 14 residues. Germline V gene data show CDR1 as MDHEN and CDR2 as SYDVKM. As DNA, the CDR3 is TGTGCCAGCAGTCCAACAGTTTTGGACTTCGAGCAGTACTTC. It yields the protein CASSPTVLDFEQYF.

CDR3 DNA sequence: TGTGCCAGCAGTCTTAGGAGGCTAGCGGGAGATGAGCAGTTCTTC. Its translation: CASSLRRLAGDEQFF. This sequence joins TRBV7-3 and TRBJ2-1; 10 bases match TRBD2. The CDR3 contains 15 residues. Unmatched junction bases numbered 10, after V lost 6 bases and J lost 8 bases. Per germline, CDR1 SGHTA and CDR2 FQGTGA. The full variable domain, with the rest looked up from reference TRBV7-3 and TRBJ2-1, is GAGVSQTPSNKVTEKGKYVELRCDPISGHTALYWYRQSLGQGPEFLIYFQGTGAADDSGLPNDRFFAVRPEGSVSTLKIQRTERGDSAVYLCASSLRRLAGDEQFFGPGTRLTVL.

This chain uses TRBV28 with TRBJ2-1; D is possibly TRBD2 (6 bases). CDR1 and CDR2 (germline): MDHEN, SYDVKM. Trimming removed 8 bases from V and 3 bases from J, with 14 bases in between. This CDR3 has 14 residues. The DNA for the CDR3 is TGTGCCAGCCTAAGGCCGGGGGTCTACAATGAGCAGTTCTTC. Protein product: CASLRPGVYNEQFF.

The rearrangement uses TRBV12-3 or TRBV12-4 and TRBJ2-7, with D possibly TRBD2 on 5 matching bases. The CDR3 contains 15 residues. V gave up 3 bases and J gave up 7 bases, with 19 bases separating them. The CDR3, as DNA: TGTGCCAGCAGTTTCGCGCGGGCCGATTCGAATGAGCAGTACTTC. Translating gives CASSFARADSNEQYF.

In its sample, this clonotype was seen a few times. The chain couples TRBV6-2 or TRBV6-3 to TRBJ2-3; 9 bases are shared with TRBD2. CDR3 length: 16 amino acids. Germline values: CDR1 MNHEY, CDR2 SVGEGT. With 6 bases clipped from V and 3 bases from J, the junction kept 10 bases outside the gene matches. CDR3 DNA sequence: TGTGCCAGCAGCTACAATAGCGGGAGAGGTACAGATACGCAGTATTTT. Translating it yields CASSYNSGRGTDTQYF.

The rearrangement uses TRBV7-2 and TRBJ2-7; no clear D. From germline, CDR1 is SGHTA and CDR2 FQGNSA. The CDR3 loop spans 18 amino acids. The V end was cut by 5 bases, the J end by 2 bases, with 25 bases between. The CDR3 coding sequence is TGTGCCAGCAGCGTAAGAGGAGCAGCCCCGCTTGATCCCTACGAGCAGTACTTC. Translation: CASSVRGAAPLDPYEQYF. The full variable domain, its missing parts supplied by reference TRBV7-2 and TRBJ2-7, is GAGVSQSPSNKVTEKGKDVELRCDPISGHTALYWYRQSLGQGLEFLIYFQGNSAPDKSGLPSDRFSAERTGGSVSTLTIQRTQQEDSAVYLCASSVRGAAPLDPYEQYFGPGTRLTVT.

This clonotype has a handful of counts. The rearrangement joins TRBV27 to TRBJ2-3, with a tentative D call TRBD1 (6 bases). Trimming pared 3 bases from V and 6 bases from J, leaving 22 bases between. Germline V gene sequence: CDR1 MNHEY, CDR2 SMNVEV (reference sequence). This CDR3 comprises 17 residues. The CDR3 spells CASSLRGRGVFRDTQYF. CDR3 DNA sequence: TGTGCCAGCAGTTTGAGGGGCAGGGGTGTTTTTAGGGATACGCAGTATTTT.

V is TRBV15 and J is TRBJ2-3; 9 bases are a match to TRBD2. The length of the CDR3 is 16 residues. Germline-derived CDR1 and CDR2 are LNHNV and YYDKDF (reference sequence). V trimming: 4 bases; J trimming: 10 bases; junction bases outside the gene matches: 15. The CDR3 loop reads CATSKSGTVRGGSQYF. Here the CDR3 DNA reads TGTGCCACCAGCAAATCCGGGACGGTGCGGGGGGGATCGCAGTATTTT.

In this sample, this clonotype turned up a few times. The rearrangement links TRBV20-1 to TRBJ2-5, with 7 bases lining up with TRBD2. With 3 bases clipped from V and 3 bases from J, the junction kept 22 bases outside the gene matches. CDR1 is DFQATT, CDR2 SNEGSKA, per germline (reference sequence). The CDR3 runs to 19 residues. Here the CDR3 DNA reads TGCAGTGCTAGTAACCCTGAACTGGACTGGGAGGGATCAAAAGAGACCCAGTACTTC. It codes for CSASNPELDWEGSKETQYF.

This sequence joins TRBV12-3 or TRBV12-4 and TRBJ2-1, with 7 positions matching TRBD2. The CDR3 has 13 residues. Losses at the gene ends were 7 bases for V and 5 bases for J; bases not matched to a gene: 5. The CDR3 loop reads CASIFGTNNEQFF. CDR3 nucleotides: TGTGCCAGCATTTTCGGGACTAACAATGAGCAGTTCTTC.